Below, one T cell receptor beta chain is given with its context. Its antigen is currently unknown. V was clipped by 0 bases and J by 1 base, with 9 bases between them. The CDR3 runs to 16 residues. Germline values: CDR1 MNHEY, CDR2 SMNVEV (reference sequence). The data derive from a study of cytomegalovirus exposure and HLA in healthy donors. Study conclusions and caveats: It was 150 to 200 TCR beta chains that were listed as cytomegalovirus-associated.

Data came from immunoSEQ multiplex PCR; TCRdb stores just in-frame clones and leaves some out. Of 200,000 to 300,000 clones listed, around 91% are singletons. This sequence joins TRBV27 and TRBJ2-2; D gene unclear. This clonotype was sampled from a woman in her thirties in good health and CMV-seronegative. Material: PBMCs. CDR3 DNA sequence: TGTGCCAGCAGTTTATCGAGAAGTTGGAACACCGGGGAGCTGTTTTTT. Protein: CASSLSRSWNTGELFF.